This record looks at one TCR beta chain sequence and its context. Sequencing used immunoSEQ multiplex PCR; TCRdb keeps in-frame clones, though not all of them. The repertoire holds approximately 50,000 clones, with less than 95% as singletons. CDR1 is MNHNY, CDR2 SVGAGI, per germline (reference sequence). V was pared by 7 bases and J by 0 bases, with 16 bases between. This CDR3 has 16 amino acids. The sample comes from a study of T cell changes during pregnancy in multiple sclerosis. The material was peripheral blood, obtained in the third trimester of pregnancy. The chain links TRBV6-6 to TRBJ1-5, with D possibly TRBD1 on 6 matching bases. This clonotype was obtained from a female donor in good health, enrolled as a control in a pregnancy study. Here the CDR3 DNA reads TGTGCCAGCACCCCTAGACAGGCTAATAGCAATCAGCCCCAGCATTTT. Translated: CASTPRQANSNQPQHF.